This entry lists 3 T cell receptor beta chains sequenced from one sample in a study of identical twins. TCRdb redid the calling of the 5' RACE reads with MiXCR, one entry per CDR3 protein. The sample consists of 200,000 to 300,000 distinct CDR3 sequences, approximately 10% of them appearing once. Sequenced: memory T cells sorted from blood. The receptors were sampled from a man in his forties or fifties in good health.

This rearrangement joins TRBV4-1 to TRBJ2-5, with unresolved D. Trimming removed 0 bases at V and 5 bases at J, with 13 bases between. The CDR3 covers 15 residues. Germline CDR1 and CDR2: MGHRA and YSYEKL. As DNA, the CDR3 is TGCGCCAGCAGCCAAGATTCGGCCGGGCGGGAGACCCAGTACTTC. Translated: CASSQDSAGRETQYF.

V is TRBV11-2 and J is TRBJ2-7, with D tentatively TRBD2 (6 bases). Per the germline V gene, CDR1 is SGHAT and CDR2 is FQNNGV. V lost 5 bases and J lost 4, with 12 bases in between. There are 13 residues in the CDR3. For the CDR3, the DNA is TGTGCCAGCAGCCCTCGGGACTTTTACGAGCAGTACTTC. Protein product: CASSPRDFYEQYF.

At least ten counts were recorded for this clonotype. The chain has TRBV20-1 and TRBJ1-4, with 8 bases identical to TRBD1. This CDR3 is built from 15 residues. CDR1 and CDR2 from the germline V gene are DFQATT and SNEGSKA (reference sequence). With 3 bases clipped from V and 5 bases from J, the junction kept 8 bases outside the gene matches. The CDR3 is CSASKGTGVNEKLFF. The CDR3 DNA sequence: TGCAGTGCTAGCAAAGGGACAGGAGTAAATGAAAAACTGTTTTTT.